These 14 T cell receptor beta chains were sequenced from one sample in a study of graft-versus-host responses after intestinal transplantation. Generated by immunoSEQ multiplex PCR, the TCRdb table keeps only in-frame clones and is missing some. The repertoire holds roughly 97,000 clones, with 80% to 95% as singletons. Sequencing used PBMCs, obtained 450 to 460 days after intestinal transplant. These receptors all stem from a human patient who received an intestinal transplant, so some T cells may come from the graft donor.

V gene TRBV19 combines with J gene TRBJ1-2; 10 bases fit TRBD1. The CDR3 totals 15 residues. CDR1 is LNHDA, CDR2 SQIVND, per germline (reference sequence). The V gene end was trimmed by 3 bases and the J gene end by 3 bases; junction bases not matched to a gene: 4. CDR3 nucleotides: TGTGCCAGTAGTATGAGGGACAGGGGAGACTATGGCTACACCTTC. This translates into CASSMRDRGDYGYTF.

This clone was recorded once. This chain connects TRBV9 to TRBJ2-3; D perhaps matches TRBD1 (6 bases). This CDR3 comprises 14 residues. With 3 bases removed from V and 2 bases from J, the gap between germline ends came to 10 bases. CDR1 is SGDLS and CDR2 is YYNGEE in the germline V gene. The DNA of the CDR3 is TGTGCCAGCAGCGCAGGGGTTTTCACAGATACGCAGTATTTT. Its protein product is CASSAGVFTDTQYF.

The genes are TRBV9 and TRBJ2-3, with 7 bases identical to TRBD1. V gave up 0 bases and J gave up 5 bases; unmatched junction bases: 9. The CDR3 is 16 amino acids. Germline values: CDR1 SGDLS, CDR2 YYNGEE. CDR3 region: CASSVGSRAGGDTQYF. The CDR3 DNA reads as TGTGCCAGCAGCGTAGGGTCACGGGCAGGGGGAGATACGCAGTATTTT.

The V and J genes are TRBV5-1 and TRBJ1-1, with D maybe TRBD1 (5 bases). The CDR3 consists of 14 residues. The germline V gene encodes CDR1 SGHRS and CDR2 YFSETQ. Trimming cost V 4 bases and J 4 bases, with 14 bases left between them. CDR3 sequence (DNA): TGCGCCAGCAGCCAGGCCCGACAGCCCACTGAAGCTTTCTTT. Amino acids: CASSQARQPTEAFF.

The chain carries TRBV9 and TRBJ2-1; no firm D call. The CDR3 is 11 residues long. Trimming pared 4 bases from V and 7 bases from J, leaving 6 bases between. Germline CDR1 is SGDLS and CDR2 is YYNGEE. The CDR3 here is CASSQSNEQFF. The CDR3 DNA reads TGTGCCAGCAGCCAGTCGAATGAGCAGTTCTTC.

The CDR3 bases are TGTGCCAGCAGCTACCGGACAGCCTACACTGAAGCTTTCTTT. Encoded protein: CASSYRTAYTEAFF. This chain joins TRBV7-9 and TRBJ1-1, with D possibly TRBD1 on 6 matching bases. The V gene's germline CDR1 is SEHNR and CDR2 FQNEAQ (reference sequence). The CDR3 is 14 residues long. V was trimmed by 4 bases and J by 3 bases, leaving 12 bases between them.

The gene calls are TRBV25-1 and TRBJ1-3; D possibly corresponds to TRBD1 (5 bases). Trimming removed 1 base from V and 9 bases from J, with 16 bases in between. Per the germline V gene, CDR1 is MGHDK and CDR2 is SYGVNS. This CDR3 is 15 amino acids long. The chain's CDR3 is CASSESGRARGTIYF. Here the CDR3 DNA reads TGTGCCAGCAGTGAATCCGGCAGGGCAAGGGGCACCATATATTTT. Using reference TRBV25-1 and TRBJ1-3 for the parts outside the CDR3, the full variable domain is EADIYQTPRYLVIGTGKKITLECSQTMGHDKMYWYQQDPGMELHLIHYSYGVNSTEKGDLSSESTVSRIRTEHFPLTLESARPSHTSQYLCASSESGRARGTIYFGEGSWLTVV.

The rearrangement uses TRBV6-1 and TRBJ2-7; 9 bases agree with TRBD1. J gave up 2 bases and V 5 bases, and 7 bases lay outside the gene matches. Germline V gene data show CDR1 as MNHNS and CDR2 as SASEGT. This CDR3 region has 15 residues. CDR3 loop: CASSPRDRVAYEQYF. The CDR3 nucleotides are TGTGCCAGCAGTCCCCGGGACAGGGTTGCCTACGAGCAGTACTTC.

In nucleotides, the CDR3 is TGTGCCAGCAGTGAAGAAGGTGGAAACACCATATATTTT. This translates into CASSEEGGNTIYF. J is TRBJ1-3 and V is TRBV6-1, with no clear D. CDR1 is MNHNS, CDR2 SASEGT, per germline. This CDR3 spans 13 amino acids. Trimming shortened V by 1 base and J by 3 bases, and 4 bases separated the two germline ends.

Only one count was recorded for this clone. Other DNA sequences within the sample encode an identical CDR3. This sequence joins TRBV2 and TRBJ1-6; D is unclear. Germline V lookup: CDR1 SNHLY, CDR2 FYNNEI. This CDR3 is built from 15 residues. Trimming pared 3 bases from V and 8 bases from J, leaving 14 bases between. The CDR3 reads CASSDLGGRYSPLHF. The DNA for the CDR3 is TGTGCCAGCAGTGACTTGGGAGGGCGCTATTCACCCCTCCACTTT.

The chain has TRBV18 and TRBJ1-1; D perhaps matches TRBD1 (5 bases). With 3 bases removed from V and 11 bases from J, the gap between germline ends came to 10 bases. The CDR3 runs 11 residues. Germline V gene data show CDR1 as KGHSH and CDR2 as LQKENI. The CDR3 spells CASSPGRGAFF. Written as DNA, the CDR3 is TGTGCCAGCTCACCGGGACGGGGGGCTTTCTTT.

V usage is TRBV19 and J usage is TRBJ1-2, with D maybe TRBD1 (5 bases). The CDR3 totals 13 residues. The V end was cut by 4 bases, the J end by 2 bases, with 8 bases between. Germline CDR1 reads LNHDA; CDR2 reads SQIVND (reference sequence). The CDR3 DNA follows: TGTGCCAGTAGTAACAGGATCAACTATGGCTACACCTTC. It encodes CASSNRINYGYTF.

This chain links TRBV19 with TRBJ1-6, with 7 positions matching TRBD1. V shed 6 bases, J shed 8 bases, and the junction held 7 bases outside the gene matches. In germline, CDR1 is LNHDA, CDR2 SQIVND (reference sequence). The length of the CDR3 is 14 residues. The DNA of the CDR3 is TGTGCCAGTAGAGAAGGCACAGGGGATTCACCCCTCCACTTT. Encoded protein: CASREGTGDSPLHF.

The gene calls are TRBV19 and TRBJ1-6, with TRBD1 identical over 8 bases. From germline, CDR1 is LNHDA and CDR2 SQIVND (reference sequence). V lost 10 bases to trimming and J lost 10 bases; unmatched junction nucleotides: 12. The CDR3 length is 14 residues. CDR3 coding DNA: TGTGCCACCCAACCGGGACAGGATATATCACCCCTCCACTTT. Translated: CATQPGQDISPLHF.